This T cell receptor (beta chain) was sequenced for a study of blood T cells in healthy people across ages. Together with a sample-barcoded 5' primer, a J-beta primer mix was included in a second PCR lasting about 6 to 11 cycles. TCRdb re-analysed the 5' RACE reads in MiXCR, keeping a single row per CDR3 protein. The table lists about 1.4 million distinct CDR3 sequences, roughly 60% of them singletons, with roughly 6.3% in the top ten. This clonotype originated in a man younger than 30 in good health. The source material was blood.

In DNA form, the CDR3 reads TGTGCCAGCAGTGATCTGGTGGGGGCAGGGGATACGCAGTATTTT. Translated, it gives CASSDLVGAGDTQYF. This chain uses TRBV25-1 with TRBJ2-3, with D perhaps TRBD1 (6 bases). This CDR3 is built from 15 residues. CDR1 and CDR2 (germline): MGHDK, SYGVNS. Trimming cost V 3 bases and J 6 bases, with 16 bases left between them.